A single sample is the source of the 32 T cell receptor beta chains below, sequenced in a study of beta chain features in type 1 diabetes. Every isolated RNA sample was fully reverse transcribed, so sequencing captured expressed TCRB transcripts. This table comes from immunoSEQ multiplex PCR, and its TCRdb copy is limited to in-frame clones, with some not included. In the table there are approximately 160,000 clones, about 9.8% of which are singletons. Sequenced material: central memory CD4+ T cells from blood. These receptors were obtained from a woman between 18 and 29 years old in good health.

V gene TRBV30 combines with J gene TRBJ1-4; D may be TRBD1 (5 bases). The CDR3 runs 13 residues. V was cut by 6 bases and J by 4 bases, with 12 bases left in between. From germline, CDR1 is GTSNPN and CDR2 SVGIG (reference sequence). Here the CDR3 reads CACDRRINEKLFF. CDR3 DNA: TGTGCCTGTGACAGAAGAATTAATGAAAAACTGTTTTTT.

This clone was detected a few times. The V and J genes are TRBV2 and TRBJ1-6, with 8 bases matching TRBD1. V dropped 6 bases and J dropped 9; count of bases not matched to a gene: 4. There are 13 residues in the CDR3. Per germline, CDR1 SNHLY and CDR2 FYNNEI. In DNA, the CDR3 is TGTGCCAGCAGCGGACAGGGAGCTTCACCCCTCCACTTT. Translating gives CASSGQGASPLHF.

Only a few counts were recorded for this clone. The chain recombines TRBV11-2 with TRBJ2-5; D gene ambiguous. Trimming took off 7 bases at V and 7 bases at J, with 13 bases between the two ends. CDR1 and CDR2 from the germline V gene are SGHAT and FQNNGV. The CDR3 consists of 12 residues. The CDR3 here is CASTGSRGTQYF. As DNA, the CDR3 is TGTGCCAGCACCGGTAGTCGAGGGACCCAGTACTTC.

The chain couples TRBV30 to TRBJ2-6; TRBD2 might be the D (7 bases). Germline CDR1 is GTSNPN and CDR2 is SVGIG (reference sequence). The V gene lost 4 bases and the J gene lost 0 bases, with 16 bases spanning the gap. This CDR3 is 17 amino acids long. DNA of the CDR3: TGTGCCTGGACCCCGGGAGGAGGGGGCTCTGGGGCCAACGTCCTGACTTTC. It codes for CAWTPGGGGSGANVLTF. Combining the CDR3 with reference TRBV30 and TRBJ2-6 gives the whole variable domain SQTIHQWPATLVQPVGSPLSLECTVEGTSNPNLYWYRQAAGRGLQLLFYSVGIGQISSEVPQNLSASRPQDRQFILSSKKLLLSDSGFYLCAWTPGGGGSGANVLTFGAGSRLTVL.

This clone came up a few times. The chain uses TRBV27 and TRBJ2-1; TRBD2 matches at 8 bases. This CDR3 region has 15 residues. With V trimmed by 5 bases and J by 3 bases, 6 bases remained unmatched. Germline lookup yields CDR1 MNHEY and CDR2 SMNVEV (reference sequence). The CDR3 is CASSRTGGGYNEQFF. For the CDR3, the DNA is TGTGCCAGCAGTCGAACGGGAGGGGGCTACAATGAGCAGTTCTTC.

The J gene is TRBJ1-1, the V gene TRBV27; no firm D call. The CDR3 is made up of 11 amino acids. The V gene's germline CDR1 is MNHEY and CDR2 SMNVEV (reference sequence). V lost 6 bases to trimming and J lost 3 bases, with 5 bases between them. Written as DNA, the CDR3 is TGTGCCAGCAGAGACTACACTGAAGCTTTCTTT. Protein sequence: CASRDYTEAFF.

This clone was recorded a few times. The chain combines TRBV7-9 with TRBJ1-2; D is unresolved. With 5 bases removed from V and 4 bases from J, the gap between germline ends came to 11 bases. Germline V gives CDR1 SEHNR, CDR2 FQNEAQ (reference sequence). This CDR3 contains 13 residues. The CDR3 region is CASSHEAAYGYTF. DNA for the CDR3: TGTGCCAGCAGCCATGAGGCTGCCTATGGCTACACCTTC. Full variable domain (missing parts from reference TRBV7-9 and TRBJ1-2): DTGVSQNPRHKITKRGQNVTFRCDPISEHNRLYWYRQTLGQGPEFLTYFQNEAQLEKSRLLSDRFSAERPKGSFSTLEIQRTEQGDSAMYLCASSHEAAYGYTFGSGTRLTVV.

The chain carries TRBV30 and TRBJ2-7, with D perhaps matching TRBD2 (5 bases). Germline CDR1 is GTSNPN and CDR2 is SVGIG (reference sequence). The ends were cut back, 7 bases at V and 3 bases at J, with 16 bases in the middle. The CDR3 sequence is 13 residues long. CDR3 region: CAFIIGVNYEQYF. DNA of the CDR3: TGTGCCTTTATCATCGGGGTGAACTACGAGCAGTACTTC.

This clone was counted between two and nine times. Written as DNA, the CDR3 is TGTGCCAGCAGTGAACAGGGAAACTGGAATTCACCCCTCCACTTT. This translates into CASSEQGNWNSPLHF. The V call is TRBV2, the J call TRBJ1-6, with D perhaps matching TRBD1 (5 bases). Germline-derived CDR1 and CDR2 are SNHLY and FYNNEI. This CDR3 is built from 15 residues. V shed 2 bases and J shed 7 bases, with 12 bases lying between them.

In this sample, this clone turned up a few times. The chain employs TRBV2 and TRBJ2-4; 8 nucleotides agree with TRBD1. The germline CDR1 and CDR2 sequences are SNHLY and FYNNEI. J was trimmed by 10 bases and V by 9 bases; bases with no gene match: 14. CDR3 size: 14 residues. The CDR3 DNA reads as TGTGCCAGTGGACAGGGTGGTTCCCGATCTATTCAGTACTTC. It is translated as CASGQGGSRSIQYF.

V usage is TRBV10-3 and J usage is TRBJ2-1, with TRBD1 matching over 7 bases. Germline V gene lookup returns CDR1 ENHRY and CDR2 SYGVKD. This CDR3 has 13 residues. The junction had 4 bases not matched to a gene; V was cut back by 6 bases and J by 5 bases. CDR3 DNA sequence: TGTGCCATCAGACAGGGGTTGAACAATGAGCAGTTCTTC. Its protein is CAIRQGLNNEQFF.

The CDR3 protein is CAWSALGQGSNEQYF. The CDR3 nucleotides are TGTGCCTGGAGTGCCTTAGGACAGGGGTCAAACGAGCAGTACTTC. The chain is built from TRBV30 and TRBJ2-7, with 9 bases that match TRBD1. With V trimmed by 1 base and J by 5 bases, 9 bases remained unmatched. The CDR3 runs to 15 residues. CDR1 is GTSNPN, CDR2 SVGIG, per germline (reference sequence). The whole variable domain, remainder taken from reference TRBV30 and TRBJ2-7, is SQTIHQWPATLVQPVGSPLSLECTVEGTSNPNLYWYRQAAGRGLQLLFYSVGIGQISSEVPQNLSASRPQDRQFILSSKKLLLSDSGFYLCAWSALGQGSNEQYFGPGTRLTVT.

This clone has more than one count but fewer than ten. The rearrangement joins TRBV7-2 to TRBJ2-1; TRBD1 is a possible D gene (6 bases). Trimming left V 3 bases short and J 0 bases short, with 12 bases between. The CDR3 extends over 16 amino acids. Germline V gene lookup returns CDR1 SGHTA and CDR2 FQGNSA. CDR3 nucleotides: TGTGCCAGCAGCTTGGCAGACAGGAGCTCCTACAATGAGCAGTTCTTC. This gives the protein CASSLADRSSYNEQFF.

V and J are TRBV9 and TRBJ2-3, with D possibly matching TRBD2 (6 bases). Trimming cost V 2 bases and J 4 bases, with 11 bases left between them. This CDR3 spans 14 amino acids. Germline CDR1 SGDLS, CDR2 YYNGEE. The CDR3 is CASSVGGAPDTQYF. CDR3 DNA: TGTGCCAGCAGCGTGGGGGGAGCCCCAGATACGCAGTATTTT. The entire variable domain, with the rest obtained from reference TRBV9 and TRBJ2-3, is as follows: DSGVTQTPKHLITATGQRVTLRCSPRSGDLSVYWYQQSLDQGLQFLIQYYNGEERAKGNILERFSAQQFPDLHSELNLSSLELGDSALYFCASSVGGAPDTQYFGPGTRLTVL.

The chain is built from TRBV29-1 and TRBJ1-1, with TRBD1 matching over 8 bases. The germline V gene has CDR1 SQVTM and CDR2 ANQGSEA. The trim removed 6 bases at V and 8 bases at J, leaving 14 bases unmatched. The CDR3 has 14 amino acids. The CDR3 reads CSVKRQGRDEEAFF. The CDR3 nucleotides are TGCAGCGTAAAGAGACAGGGGAGGGACGAGGAAGCTTTCTTT.

V usage is TRBV5-4 and J usage is TRBJ2-1; TRBD2 matches 9 bases. Germline V lookup: CDR1 SGHNT, CDR2 YYREEE (reference sequence). CDR3 length: 14 amino acids. Trimming at V came to 0 bases and at J to 9 bases, leaving 4 bases not matched to a gene. The chain's CDR3 is CASSLEVAGAEQFF. As DNA, the CDR3 is TGTGCCAGCAGCTTGGAAGTAGCGGGAGCTGAGCAGTTCTTC. The full variable domain, in which reference TRBV5-4 and TRBJ2-1 provide the parts outside the CDR3, is ETGVTQSPTHLIKTRGQQVTLRCSSQSGHNTVSWYQQALGQGPQFIFQYYREEENGRGNFPPRFSGLQFPNYSSELNVNALELDDSALYLCASSLEVAGAEQFFGPGTRLTVL.

This clone was detected only a few times. Here the CDR3 DNA reads TGCAGCGTGATGACTATCCTCTATGGCTACACCTTC. This encodes CSVMTILYGYTF. The rearrangement uses TRBV29-1 and TRBJ1-2, with D uncertain. V was shortened by 6 bases and J by 4 bases, with 12 bases between the two germline ends. CDR3 size: 12 residues. The V gene's germline CDR1 is SQVTM and CDR2 ANQGSEA.

The J gene is TRBJ1-2, the V gene TRBV6-1; D call uncertain. CDR1 and CDR2 (germline): MNHNS, SASEGT. Trimming cost V 4 bases and J 2 bases, with 8 bases left between them. The CDR3 loop spans 13 amino acids. The CDR3 DNA sequence: TGTGCCAGCAGTGCGACACGAAACTATGGCTACACCTTC. Amino acids: CASSATRNYGYTF.

The genes are TRBV10-3 and TRBJ1-1; D gene unclear. Germline V gives CDR1 ENHRY, CDR2 SYGVKD. The CDR3 is 14 amino acids. The V end was cut by 0 bases, the J end by 5 bases, with 10 bases between. CDR3 sequence (DNA): TGTGCCATCAGTGAGTCGGCGGGTTTGACTGAAGCTTTCTTT. It codes for CAISESAGLTEAFF.

This clone showed up just a few times. The chain uses TRBV7-3 and TRBJ2-2, with D maybe TRBD2 (6 bases). The ends were cut back, 2 bases at V and 1 base at J, with 14 bases in the middle. The germline V gene encodes CDR1 SGHTA and CDR2 FQGTGA. The CDR3 contains 17 residues. CDR3 DNA sequence: TGTGCCAGCAGCTTATTGGGGGGTAGCGTGAACACCGGGGAGCTGTTTTTT. Residues: CASSLLGGSVNTGELFF. Drawing the rest from reference TRBV7-3 and TRBJ2-2, the complete variable domain is GAGVSQTPSNKVTEKGKYVELRCDPISGHTALYWYRQSLGQGPEFLIYFQGTGAADDSGLPNDRFFAVRPEGSVSTLKIQRTERGDSAVYLCASSLLGGSVNTGELFFGEGSRLTVL.

This clone was seen a handful of times. The rearrangement links TRBV7-3 to TRBJ2-2, with D possibly TRBD1 on 5 matching bases. CDR3 length equals 12 residues. Between the trimmed V and J ends, which lost 4 bases and 7 bases, there was a span of 7 bases. CDR1 and CDR2 from the germline V gene are SGHTA and FQGTGA. The CDR3 bases are TGTGCCAGCAGCTCTACAGGCGGGGAGCTGTTTTTT. Residues: CASSSTGGELFF.

This clone was recorded a few times. Here the CDR3 reads CASSRRLAGAEQYF. The CDR3 coding sequence is TGTGCCAGCAGCCGAAGACTAGCGGGAGCCGAGCAGTACTTC. The chain joins TRBV27 to TRBJ2-7; 12 bases are a match to TRBD2. The V and J ends lost 6 bases and 6 bases, in that order; junction bases with no gene match: 6. Per germline, CDR1 MNHEY and CDR2 SMNVEV (reference sequence). The CDR3 runs 14 residues.

The CDR3, as DNA: TGTGCCAGCAGCGCCCCGGACAGGGACTATACCTTC. The encoded protein is CASSAPDRDYTF. The rearrangement links TRBV7-2 to TRBJ1-2; the match to TRBD1 covers 8 bases. V was clipped by 5 bases and J by 14 bases; unmatched bases: 10. From germline, CDR1 is SGHTA and CDR2 FQGNSA. This CDR3 contains 12 residues.

The chain carries TRBV4-1 and TRBJ2-3; a possible D gene is TRBD2 (6 bases). The V end lost 6 bases, the J end lost 1 base, and 14 bases lay between the germline ends. This CDR3 has 15 residues. Germline V gives CDR1 MGHRA, CDR2 YSYEKL. This chain's CDR3 is CASRLGSGGTDTQYF. CDR3 nucleotides: TGCGCCAGCAGGTTGGGTAGCGGAGGCACAGATACGCAGTATTTT.

This sequence joins TRBV5-6 and TRBJ2-7; possible D gene TRBD2, 5 bases. V lost 2 bases and J lost 6, with 12 bases in between. The CDR3 consists of 13 residues. CDR1 SGHDT and CDR2 YYEEEE come from the germline V gene. The CDR3 loop is CASSLIRGLEQYF. The CDR3 coding sequence is TGTGCCAGCAGCTTAATTCGCGGGCTCGAGCAGTACTTC. Looking up the rest from reference TRBV5-6 and TRBJ2-7 gives the full variable domain: DAGVTQSPTHLIKTRGQQVTLRCSPKSGHDTVSWYQQALGQGPQFIFQYYEEEERQRGNFPDRFSGHQFPNYSSELNVNALLLGDSALYLCASSLIRGLEQYFGPGTRLTVT.

The V and J genes are TRBV30 and TRBJ1-1; 7 nucleotides match TRBD1. V lost 3 bases and J lost 6; bases outside the gene matches: 4. The CDR3 totals 12 residues. Germline CDR1 is GTSNPN and CDR2 is SVGIG (reference sequence). In nucleotides, the CDR3 is TGTGCCTGGAGACGCCAGGGGGCTGAAGCTTTCTTT. Translation gives CAWRRQGAEAFF.

The chain has TRBV11-3 and TRBJ2-3; TRBD1 aligns across 7 bases. The CDR3 is 15 amino acids. The junction had 5 bases not matched to a gene; V was cut back by 2 bases and J by 3 bases. CDR1 is SGHNT and CDR2 is YENEEA in the germline V gene. Here the CDR3 DNA reads TGTGCCAGCAGCTTAAACAACAGGGGAACAGATACGCAGTATTTT. Translation gives CASSLNNRGTDTQYF.

The genes are TRBV30 and TRBJ1-1, with TRBD1 as a possible D gene (5 bases). Germline assignment: CDR1 GTSNPN and CDR2 SVGIG (reference sequence). This CDR3 contains 15 residues. Trimming removed 2 bases from V and 3 bases from J, with 16 bases in between. As DNA, the CDR3 is TGTGCCTGGAGTCCCTTGGGGCAGTCCCACACTGAAGCTTTCTTT. It is translated as CAWSPLGQSHTEAFF.

This clone was detected only once. A junction boundary mismatches the germline segment, possibly from a read error. CDR3 DNA: TGCAGTGCTAGTCTAGCGGGGGGCATTATTTGG. This sequence encodes CSASLAGGIIW. The rearrangement links TRBV20-1 to TRBJ2-3, with 11 nucleotides matching TRBD2. Per the germline V gene, CDR1 is DFQATT and CDR2 is SNEGSKA (reference sequence). The CDR3 is 11 amino acids.

The chain uses TRBV25-1 and TRBJ1-1; D is unclear. CDR1 is MGHDK and CDR2 is SYGVNS in the germline V gene. The CDR3 covers 13 residues. With 2 bases removed from V and 1 base from J, the gap between germline ends came to 5 bases. CDR3 protein: CASSEPRNTEAFF. DNA for the CDR3: TGTGCCAGCAGTGAACCTCGGAACACTGAAGCTTTCTTT.

Notes on this clone: An end of the junction differs from the germline gene, which may be a read error. The chain combines TRBV6-5 with TRBJ1-4; D perhaps matches TRBD1 (5 bases). The CDR3 extends over 13 amino acids. CDR1 is MNHEY, CDR2 SVGAGI, per germline. The CDR3 nucleotides read TGTGCCAGCAGACGGGACTCTAAGGAAAAACTGTTTTTT. It translates to CASRRDSKEKLFF.

This clone came up a few times. The chain carries TRBV11-2 and TRBJ1-1; unclear D gene. This CDR3 is 13 amino acids long. Germline V gene data show CDR1 as SGHAT and CDR2 as FQNNGV. Trimming pared 10 bases from V and 1 base from J, leaving 13 bases between. DNA for the CDR3: TGTGCCACCCTACTGTCGCGGAACACTGAAGCTTTCTTT. This gives the protein CATLLSRNTEAFF.